Listed below are T cell receptor beta chains from one sample, sequenced in a study of blood T cell repertoires in COVID-19. The table came from immunoSEQ multiplex PCR; TCRdb's copy has only in-frame clones and leaves some out. The data hold more than 150,000 clones, with about 86% observed a single time. Sequencing was performed on peripheral blood. Source of these receptors: a man between 65 and 85 years old with active or convalescent COVID-19. Each CDR3 is given with its conserved first and last residue. D genes are given only for firm matches. Size is omitted from some rows. Given values are once, few, many or a class for expanded clones.

.,TRBJ1-5,TRBV13,few,TGTGCCAGCAGCTTTTCGGGGTTAGGGGGGGTTCAGCCCCAGCATTTT,CASSFSGLGGVQPQHF
.,TRBJ1-1,TRBV27,few,TGTGCCAGCAGGTACAGGGTTTCGAACACTGAAGCTTTCTTT,CASRYRVSNTEAFF
.,TRBJ2-2,TRBV19,.,TGTGCCAGTAGTATGGACAGCCGCAACACCGGGGAGCTGTTTTTT,CASSMDSRNTGELFF
TRBD2,TRBJ2-7,TRBV5-1,.,TGCGCCAGCAGAGCCTCGACTAGCCTGATCAGTGAGCAGTACTTC,CASRASTSLISEQYF
.,TRBJ1-1,TRBV5-1,.,TGCGCCAGCAGCTTGGGTCAGGGAGGAGGCACTGAAGCTTTCTTT,CASSLGQGGGTEAFF
.,TRBJ1-2,TRBV6-5,.,TGTGCCAGCAGCCCAGACACTTACCTGGGCTACACCTTC,CASSPDTYLGYTF
.,TRBJ1-5,TRBV7-2,.,TGTGCCAGCAGCTATCAGCAGGGGACCAATCAGCCCCAGCATTTT,CASSYQQGTNQPQHF
.,TRBJ2-1,TRBV3-1/TRBV3-2,.,TGTGCCAGCAGCCTCGGGATCTCCTACAATGAGCAGTTCTTC,CASSLGISYNEQFF
TRBD1,TRBJ1-1,TRBV5-1,.,TGCGCCAGCAGCACCACAGGGGGGACTGAAGCTTTCTTT,CASSTTGGTEAFF
.,TRBJ2-1,TRBV7-2,.,TGTGCCAGCAGCGCCAACAGCTACAATGAGCAGTTCTTC,CASSANSYNEQFF
TRBD1,TRBJ1-6,TRBV7-8,.,TGTGCCATCGTCCCGGGACAGGGAACACCCCTCCACTTT,CAIVPGQGTPLHF
.,TRBJ2-4,TRBV6-2/TRBV6-3,.,TGTGCCAGCAGTTACATCCAGGGACTAGCCAAAAACATTCAGTACTTC,CASSYIQGLAKNIQYF
.,TRBJ2-6,TRBV18,.,TGTGCCAGCTCACATTCCTCAGGGGACGCGACCTCTGGGGCCAACGTCCTGACTTTC,CASSHSSGDATSGANVLTF
.,TRBJ1-1,TRBV12-3/TRBV12-4,.,TGTGCCAGCAGTTTAGGAGCGGACACTGAAGCTTTCTTT,CASSLGADTEAFF
TRBD1,TRBJ1-4,TRBV4-1,.,TGCGCCAGCAGCCGGGACAGCTTTGGTGAAAAACTGTTTTTT,CASSRDSFGEKLFF
.,TRBJ2-1,TRBV19,few,TGTGCCAGTAGTATGGATAAGGGGATAAGATACAATGAGCAGTTCTTC,CASSMDKGIRYNEQFF
.,TRBJ1-2,TRBV6-2/TRBV6-3,.,TGTGCCAGCAGTTACATGTGGGACTCAATTCCGTCCAACTATGGCTACACCTTC,CASSYMWDSIPSNYGYTF
.,TRBJ1-1,TRBV7-2,.,TGTGCCAGCAGCTCCCCGAGAGGCTCGGGCCGGGGGGTCACTGAAGCTTTCTTT,CASSSPRGSGRGVTEAFF
TRBD1,TRBJ2-7,TRBV7-6,.,TGTGCCAGCAGCCTCTCGACAGGGCGCATCGACGAGCAGTACTTC,CASSLSTGRIDEQYF
.,TRBJ2-7,TRBV12-3/TRBV12-4,.,TGTGCCAGCAGTTTCTTCAGGGTGAGGGAGCAGTACTTC,CASSFFRVREQYF
TRBD1,TRBJ2-1,TRBV6-4,.,TGTGCCAGCAGCCCGGACAGGAGCTCCTACAATGAGCAGTTCTTC,CASSPDRSSYNEQFF
.,TRBJ1-3,TRBV28,once,TGTGCCAGCAGTTTGGTGCAGGCCTCTGGAAACACCATATATTTT,CASSLVQASGNTIYF
TRBD1,TRBJ1-4,TRBV30,.,TGTGCCTGGAGTACGCACAGGGGGCCGGATGAAAAACTGTTTTTT,CAWSTHRGPDEKLFF
TRBD2,TRBJ2-1,TRBV6-5,.,TGTGCCAGCAGCCGAGCGGGAGGAAATGAGCAGTTCTTC,CASSRAGGNEQFF
.,TRBJ1-2,TRBV5-5,.,TGTGCCAGCAGCTTGGCCCCGACTGTTAACTATGGCTACACCTTC,CASSLAPTVNYGYTF
.,TRBJ1-6,TRBV7-9,.,TGTGCCACCCGACCTCAGGAAGCCTATAATTCACCCCTCCACTTT,CATRPQEAYNSPLHF
TRBD1,TRBJ1-2,TRBV11-2,.,TGTGCCAGCAACCAGGGACAGAACTATGGCTACACCTTC,CASNQGQNYGYTF
.,TRBJ2-2,TRBV7-6,.,TGTGCCAGCAGGAGAACAGATACTAACACCGGGGAGCTGTTTTTT,CASRRTDTNTGELFF
.,TRBJ2-7,TRBV7-9,.,TGTGCCAGCAGCTGGGGACAAAGCTCCTACGAGCAGTACTTC,CASSWGQSSYEQYF
.,TRBJ1-3,TRBV7-2,.,TGTGCCAGCAGTCCCCGGGGGTCGGGAAACACCATATATTTT,CASSPRGSGNTIYF
.,TRBJ2-7,TRBV6-2/TRBV6-3,.,TGTGCCAGCAGTTACTATGGCAGTCCCGCTTACGAGCAGTACTTC,CASSYYGSPAYEQYF
.,TRBJ2-1,TRBV10-3,.,TGTGCCATCAGCGGAGGCCGGGACTCACTAAACAATGAGCAGTTCTTC,CAISGGRDSLNNEQFF
TRBD2,TRBJ2-1,TRBV9,.,TGTGCCAGCAGCGCTAGGAGGGAGGGCTACTACAATGAGCAGTTCTTC,CASSARREGYYNEQFF
TRBD1,TRBJ2-1,TRBV6-5,.,TGTGCCAGCACCTATAGCCGACAGGGATCTAATGAGCAGTTCTTC,CASTYSRQGSNEQFF
.,TRBJ2-6,TRBV19,.,TGTGCCAGCCGGGTGTCTGGGGCCAACGTCCTGACTTTC,CASRVSGANVLTF
.,TRBJ1-1,TRBV5-6,.,TGTGCCAGCAGCTATACCCAGGGGCTGGGCACTGAAGCTTTCTTT,CASSYTQGLGTEAFF
TRBD1,TRBJ2-4,TRBV19,.,TGTGCCAGTAGTATCACAGGGGAAGTAAGAGCCAAAAACATTCAGTACTTC,CASSITGEVRAKNIQYF
.,TRBJ1-1,TRBV10-3,.,TGTGCCATCAGTGAGTCGGGGGGAGTAAACACTGAAGCTTTCTTT,CAISESGGVNTEAFF
.,TRBJ2-5,TRBV19,.,TGTGCCAGTAGTATACCGGGACTGCAAGAGACCCAGTACTTC,CASSIPGLQETQYF
.,TRBJ1-1,TRBV5-8,many,TGTGCCAGCAGCCTTTATGTGAACACTGAAGCTTTCTTT,CASSLYVNTEAFF
TRBD1,TRBJ2-5,TRBV6-2/TRBV6-3,.,TGTGCCAGCAGTTCTCGGACAGGGGGGTCCCAAGAGACCCAGTACTTC,CASSSRTGGSQETQYF
.,TRBJ1-1,TRBV30,.,TGTGCCTGGACAGCCTGGGAGATGAACACTGAAGCTTTCTTT,CAWTAWEMNTEAFF
TRBD1,TRBJ1-5,TRBV5-1,.,TGCGCCAGCAGCACCGGACAGGGGGGCCAGCCCCAGCATTTT,CASSTGQGGQPQHF
.,TRBJ2-7,TRBV7-2,.,TGTGCCAGCAGCTTTATAGGGACTTTCTACGAGCAGTACTTC,CASSFIGTFYEQYF
TRBD2,TRBJ2-2,TRBV9,once,TGTGCCAGCAGCGTAGGGGTTAGCGGGAGAGGCGGGGAGCTGTTTTTT,CASSVGVSGRGGELFF